This T cell receptor (beta chain) was sequenced during a study of regulatory T cells in long-lasting Graves disease. Indicated time point: persistent/refractory GD, antithyroid drugs over 5 years with positive TRAb. The TCR library was made from RNA extracted from PBMCs. The sample holds many counts of this clonotype. Sequencing libraries for TCR beta were prepared with iRepertoire HTBI primers and Arm-PCR of CDR3 regions. TCRdb reprocessed the multiplex PCR reads with MiXCR, giving one entry per CDR3 protein. Here the sample spans around 300,000 distinct CDR3 sequences, around 20% being singletons. Losses at the gene ends were 4 bases for V and 11 bases for J; bases not matched to a gene: 11. CDR3 length equals 13 residues. CDR1 and CDR2 from the germline V gene are SGHRS and YFSETQ.

The chain uses TRBV5-1 and TRBJ1-1; TRBD1 matches at 7 bases. The sample consisted of peripheral blood mononuclear cells (PBMCs), taken when the disease was refractory, from a patient treated with antithyroid drugs. This TCR was recovered from a female donor with Graves disease. The CDR3 region is CASSADQGVWAFF. In nucleotides, the CDR3 is TGCGCCAGCAGCGCAGACCAGGGGGTCTGGGCTTTCTTT.